The following is a T cell receptor (beta chain) sequence with its context. Its antigen is undetermined. This sample is drawn from a study of beta chain features in type 1 diabetes. Trimming removed 6 bases from V and 4 bases from J, with 18 bases in between. CDR1 and CDR2 (germline): MNHEY, SMNVEV (reference sequence). The CDR3 consists of 15 residues. Study outcomes and limitations: Shortening of TCRB CDR3s, moderate but significant, appeared in all four CD4+ subsets of Type 1 diabetes patients.

Expressed TCRB transcripts got sequenced, as all isolated RNA was reverse transcribed. This table comes from immunoSEQ multiplex PCR, and its TCRdb copy is limited to in-frame clones, with some not included. The sample lists about 930,000 clones; under 20% were seen once. The sequencing input was naive CD4+ T cells from blood. The source is a woman aged 18-29 years in good health. V usage is TRBV27 and J usage is TRBJ1-1; D gene ambiguous. CDR3 DNA: TGTGCCAGCAGCAACCGACCGTCCTGGGGCACTGAAGCTTTCTTT. As protein: CASSNRPSWGTEAFF.